The 18 T cell receptor beta chains below come from one sample, sequenced in a study of blood T cell repertoires in COVID-19. Profiled with immunoSEQ multiplex PCR; TCRdb holds only in-frame clones, not every one. The sample lists about 200,000 clones; around 84% were seen once. Sequences were obtained from PBMCs or T cells enriched from blood (not recorded which). These receptor sequences come from a woman in her forties with acute COVID-19.

The CDR3 reads CASSLRGIGQETQYF. The CDR3 DNA is TGTGCCAGCAGTTTACGGGGGATCGGCCAAGAGACCCAGTACTTC. The J gene is TRBJ2-5, the V gene TRBV27; possible D gene TRBD2, 6 bases. Deletions cut 2 bases from V and 1 base from J, with 11 bases between. CDR1 is MNHEY and CDR2 is SMNVEV in the germline V gene (reference sequence). CDR3 size: 15 residues.

Only a few counts were recorded for this clone. This rearrangement joins TRBV28 to TRBJ1-2; D possibly corresponds to TRBD1 (6 bases). The CDR3 length is 14 residues. Germline assignment: CDR1 MDHEN and CDR2 SYDVKM. V was shortened by 6 bases and J by 2 bases, with 13 bases between the two germline ends. The CDR3 reads CASRGQVTNYGYTF. The CDR3 region has the DNA TGTGCCAGCAGGGGACAAGTCACCAACTATGGCTACACCTTC.

This sequence joins TRBV30 and TRBJ1-1; 7 bases fit TRBD1. V lost 4 bases to trimming and J lost 11 bases; unmatched junction nucleotides: 13. CDR1 and CDR2 from the germline V gene are GTSNPN and SVGIG (reference sequence). The length of the CDR3 is 13 residues. The DNA of the CDR3 is TGTGCCTGGACTCTCGGGACAGCGGACGGGGCTTTCTTT. Protein product: CAWTLGTADGAFF. Combining the CDR3 with reference TRBV30 and TRBJ1-1 gives the whole variable domain SQTIHQWPATLVQPVGSPLSLECTVEGTSNPNLYWYRQAAGRGLQLLFYSVGIGQISSEVPQNLSASRPQDRQFILSSKKLLLSDSGFYLCAWTLGTADGAFFGQGTRLTVV.

This chain links TRBV14 with TRBJ2-7; 7 nucleotides align to TRBD1. V lost 0 bases, J lost 2 bases, and 16 bases stayed unmatched. The CDR3 sequence is 19 residues long. The germline CDR1 and CDR2 sequences are SGHDN and FVKESK. The CDR3 sequence is CASSQDRISAGTDTYEQYF. Written as DNA, the CDR3 is TGTGCCAGCAGCCAAGATCGTATCTCGGCCGGGACAGATACCTACGAGCAGTACTTC.

The rearrangement uses TRBV19 and TRBJ1-2; 9 bases align to TRBD1. In germline, CDR1 is LNHDA, CDR2 SQIVND (reference sequence). The CDR3 is made up of 15 amino acids. V dropped 7 bases and J dropped 0; count of bases not matched to a gene: 6. CDR3 amino acids: CASTLRQGANYGYTF. In nucleotides, the CDR3 is TGTGCCAGTACCCTAAGACAGGGGGCTAACTATGGCTACACCTTC.

The chain links TRBV28 to TRBJ2-5; D is possibly TRBD2 (5 bases). The CDR3 is 13 residues long. Looked up from germline, CDR1 is MDHEN and CDR2 is SYDVKM. Deletions cut 3 bases from V and 5 bases from J, with 10 bases between. CDR3 amino acids: CASSFRGRETQYF. The CDR3 nucleotides are TGTGCCAGCAGTTTTCGGGGAAGGGAGACCCAGTACTTC.

V is TRBV20-1 and J is TRBJ1-2; D is unclear. The germline CDR1 and CDR2 sequences are DFQATT and SNEGSKA (reference sequence). V dropped 3 bases and J dropped 0 bases, with 8 bases sitting between them. CDR3 length: 13 residues. The CDR3 region is CSASNRTNYGYTF. In DNA form, the CDR3 reads TGCAGTGCTAGTAACAGAACTAACTATGGCTACACCTTC.

This sequence joins TRBV28 and TRBJ1-5; 7 bases map to TRBD1. The CDR3 contains 13 residues. Germline V gives CDR1 MDHEN, CDR2 SYDVKM. Trimming took 6 bases from V and 6 from J; bases not matched to a gene: 5. CDR3 bases: TGTGCCAGCAGATACAGGGGTGGTCAGCCCCAGCATTTT. It is translated as CASRYRGGQPQHF.

This chain links TRBV5-1 with TRBJ2-3; D is possibly TRBD2 (6 bases). Trimming left V 5 bases short and J 0 bases short, with 7 bases between. The CDR3 is 13 amino acids. The germline gives CDR1 SGHRS, CDR2 YFSETQ. The DNA for the CDR3 is TGCGCCAGCAGACGGGGGAGCACAGATACGCAGTATTTT. It specifies CASRRGSTDTQYF.

J is TRBJ1-1 and V is TRBV28; TRBD1 is a possible D gene (5 bases). CDR1 is MDHEN and CDR2 is SYDVKM in the germline V gene. The CDR3 contains 15 residues. Deletions cut 6 bases from V and 4 bases from J, with 18 bases between. The CDR3 here is CASSTPAGRSTEAFF. The CDR3 coding sequence is TGTGCCAGCAGCACCCCCGCGGGGCGGAGCACTGAAGCTTTCTTT.

CDR3 DNA: TGTGCCAGCAGCCCCGTTGGTCAGGGAACTAATGAAAAACTGTTTTTT. It specifies CASSPVGQGTNEKLFF. This chain uses TRBV9 with TRBJ1-4; the D gene is possibly TRBD1 (5 bases). Trimming shortened V by 4 bases and J by 1 base, and 14 bases separated the two germline ends. The CDR3 is 16 residues long. Germline CDR1 SGDLS, CDR2 YYNGEE.

This chain links TRBV19 with TRBJ1-1, with D possibly matching TRBD1 (5 bases). This CDR3 comprises 14 residues. In germline, CDR1 is LNHDA, CDR2 SQIVND (reference sequence). Trimming took off 5 bases at V and 5 bases at J, with 15 bases between the two ends. The CDR3 DNA is TGTGCCAGTAGTTTCAGGGTCGGATTGACTGAAGCTTTCTTT. This gives the protein CASSFRVGLTEAFF.

This chain uses TRBV11-3 with TRBJ2-2, with a tentative D call TRBD1 (5 bases). The germline V and J ends were trimmed by 1 base and 6 bases, with 9 bases remaining between them. Germline CDR1 is SGHNT and CDR2 is YENEEA. The CDR3 runs to 14 residues. The CDR3 nucleotides are TGTGCCAGCAGCTTAGGTGACAGCCCCGGGGAGCTGTTTTTT. Its protein is CASSLGDSPGELFF. Full variable domain (outside the CDR3, taken from reference TRBV11-3 and TRBJ2-2): EAGVVQSPRYKIIEKKQPVAFWCNPISGHNTLYWYLQNLGQGPELLIRYENEEAVDDSQLPKDRFSAERLKGVDSTLKIQPAELGDSAVYLCASSLGDSPGELFFGEGSRLTVL.

The V and J genes are TRBV3-1 (or the pseudogene TRBV3-2) and TRBJ2-1; tentatively, D is TRBD2 (5 bases). The CDR3 extends over 15 amino acids. CDR1 and CDR2 (germline): LGHDT, YNNKEL (reference sequence). With 4 bases removed from V and 5 bases from J, the gap between germline ends came to 15 bases. CDR3 sequence: CASSRRADSHNEQFF. The DNA for the CDR3 is TGTGCCAGCAGCCGGAGAGCGGATAGTCACAATGAGCAGTTCTTC.

The rearrangement joins TRBV27 to TRBJ2-3, with D hard to call. With 6 bases removed from V and 2 bases from J, the gap between germline ends came to 21 bases. The length of the CDR3 is 17 residues. CDR1 and CDR2 (germline): MNHEY, SMNVEV (reference sequence). The DNA for the CDR3 is TGTGCCAGCAGGCCCCGCCTGCCATACCAAGCCACAGATACGCAGTATTTT. This translates into CASRPRLPYQATDTQYF.

This clone showed up just once. The gene calls are TRBV9 and TRBJ2-3, with 13 bases matching TRBD2. Germline CDR1 reads SGDLS; CDR2 reads YYNGEE. The CDR3 contains 15 residues. The J segment lost 7 bases and the V segment lost 4 bases, leaving 6 bases of the junction unmatched. The CDR3 spells CASSPKTSGGHTQYF. CDR3 DNA sequence: TGTGCCAGCAGCCCTAAGACTAGCGGGGGGCATACGCAGTATTTT.

This clone has more than one count but fewer than ten. The chain combines TRBV28 with TRBJ2-1; tentatively, D is TRBD1 (6 bases). The CDR3 covers 17 residues. Trimming removed 6 bases at V and 6 bases at J, with 24 bases between. Germline V gene lookup returns CDR1 MDHEN and CDR2 SYDVKM. The chain's CDR3 is CASSPTWQGILLNEQFF. CDR3 nucleotide sequence: TGTGCCAGCAGCCCCACGTGGCAGGGGATCTTACTCAATGAGCAGTTCTTC.

This clone was seen only a few times. The chain links TRBV5-4 to TRBJ1-1; D not certain. Germline V gene data show CDR1 as SGHNT and CDR2 as YYREEE (reference sequence). CDR3 size: 15 residues. Trimming cost V 0 bases and J 2 bases, with 11 bases left between them. The CDR3 DNA reads TGTGCCAGCAGCTTGGGGTCTGGCAGAAACACTGAAGCTTTCTTT. The encoded protein is CASSLGSGRNTEAFF.